This T cell receptor beta chain derives from a study of T cell responses to AZD1222 COVID-19 vaccine. Assay used: immunoSEQ multiplex PCR; TCRdb lists only in-frame clones, some missing. The table has approximately 150,000 clones, roughly 90% seen once. This clone occurred once. CDR1 is GTSNPN, CDR2 SVGIG, per germline (reference sequence). The CDR3 runs 14 residues. V was trimmed by 3 bases and J by 4 bases, leaving 13 bases between them. The chain has TRBV30 and TRBJ2-1; no reliable D call. The receptor's source is an adult who received the AZD1222 COVID-19 vaccine. The sequencing used peripheral blood, collected 28 days after the second AZD1222 dose. The CDR3 protein is CAWRLRAVYNEQFF. The CDR3 DNA is TGTGCCTGGAGGCTCCGGGCCGTATACAATGAGCAGTTCTTC.